This T cell receptor beta chain comes out of a study of cytomegalovirus exposure and HLA in healthy donors. Findings and limits, study-wide: According to a later analysis, TCR clusters from the first cohort tended to co-occur in the 120 or so validation repertoires.

Sequencing was performed with immunoSEQ multiplex PCR; in TCRdb, only in-frame clones are kept and a portion is missing. The table has 150,000 to 160,000 clones, 80% to 90% seen once. Regarding this clone: Its antigen remains unidentified.

Trimming stripped 2 bases from V and 7 bases from J, with 20 bases between. The CDR3 loop spans 17 amino acids. The germline gives CDR1 KGHSH, CDR2 LQKENI. The sequenced material came from PBMCs. This chain connects TRBV18 to TRBJ2-2; TRBD2 might be the D (5 bases). The TCR originated in a man aged 18 to 30 in good health and CMV-seropositive. DNA of the CDR3: TGTGCCAGCTCACCATGGACTGATGGAATTACAAGCGGGGAGCTGTTTTTT. This translates into CASSPWTDGITSGELFF.